This TCR beta chain was found in a study of human CD8 memory T cell subsets. Study-wide results and caveats: Precursor exhausted T cells shared very few clonotypes with stem-like memory T cells. Among T cell receptor chains, only the beta chains were sequenced in this study.

As to this clonotype: Its specificity is not known.

Sequencing libraries of TCR beta were made by UMI-labeled 5' RACE. From the 5' RACE reads, TCRdb lists one entry per CDR3 protein and no DNA. The sample table includes about 18,000 distinct CDR3 sequences. The study used negative magnetic separation to enrich total CD8+ T cells. Germline CDR1 is SEHNR and CDR2 is FQNEAQ (reference sequence). The CDR3 has 18 amino acids. Material for sequencing was CD8+ T cells from PBMCs. This sequence originates from a human donor in good health. The chain uses TRBV7-9 and TRBJ1-5; TCRdb reports TRBD1, a call that lacks DNA to check it against. The CDR3 loop reads CASSPGQGPRRSNQPQHF.